This T cell receptor (beta chain) derives from a study of cytomegalovirus exposure and HLA in healthy donors. Trimming cost V 3 bases and J 6 bases; bases outside gene matches: 8. Looked up from germline, CDR1 is PRHDT and CDR2 is FYEKMQ (reference sequence). There are 15 residues in the CDR3. The PCR made use of 60 Vbeta and 13 Jbeta primers. Measured with immunoSEQ multiplex PCR; TCRdb has only the in-frame clones, and not every one. The table shows approximately 170,000 clones, with around 78% occurring only once. The J gene is TRBJ2-3, the V gene TRBV13, with TRBD2 identical over 8 bases. Sequenced material: PBMCs. The receptor was isolated from a woman aged 40 to 50 in good health and CMV-seronegative. The chain's CDR3 is CASSFTGGPGDTQYF. CDR3 bases: TGTGCCAGCAGCTTCACGGGAGGGCCGGGGGATACGCAGTATTTT.